Detailed here is one T cell receptor (beta chain). Using immunoSEQ multiplex PCR, the repertoire was profiled, and TCRdb retains in-frame clones only, with some absent. The sample includes about 73,000 clones, about 91% of them seen just once. Trimming removed 3 bases from V and 3 bases from J; junction bases left unmatched: 4. Germline CDR1 SGHTS, CDR2 YDEGEE. This CDR3 comprises 14 residues. The sample comes from a study of T cell responses to AZD1222 COVID-19 vaccine. The V call is TRBV5-8, the J call TRBJ1-2; 8 positions match TRBD1. This sample comprised peripheral blood, obtained 28 days after the second AZD1222 dose. The TCR originated in an adult who received the AZD1222 COVID-19 vaccine. Written as DNA, the CDR3 is TGTGCCAGCAGCTGGGGACAGGCCCACTATGGCTACACCTTC. Translation: CASSWGQAHYGYTF.